The T cell receptor beta chain described here comes from a study of T cell responses to AZD1222 COVID-19 vaccine. The CDR3 has 15 residues. Trimming removed 10 bases from V and 2 bases from J; junction bases left unmatched: 10. From germline, CDR1 is MNHEY and CDR2 SMNVEV (reference sequence). TCRdb's copy holds only in-frame clones and misses some; the assay was immunoSEQ multiplex PCR. The sample lists about 150,000 clones; just over 90% were seen once. Study results and caveats: Possibly, clonal diversity was underestimated; donors were largely white British and included more females. The CD4 TCRs associated with vaccination extended across spike and predominated at 160-218 and 743-854. Unmutated variant regions reportedly attract nearly half of all spike-specific TCRs. Compared with day 0, the breadth and depth of the Spike-specific TCR repertoire rose significantly after two doses of AZD1222.

Notes on this clone: No antigen is known for it.

This clonotype was sampled from an adult in good health. The sample here was peripheral blood, taken on day 0 of AZD1222 vaccination. This rearrangement joins TRBV27 to TRBJ1-5, with 8 bases fitting TRBD1. As DNA, the CDR3 is TGTGCCACAAGCCAGGGGGCTTCGGGCAATCAGCCCCAGCATTTT. Translated: CATSQGASGNQPQHF.